Below, 5 T cell receptor beta chains from the same sample are listed, as sequenced in a study of blood T cell repertoires in COVID-19. Sequenced by immunoSEQ multiplex PCR; TCRdb stores in-frame clones only, minus some. This sample has around 87,000 clones, with 90% found just once. Sequenced input: peripheral blood. Receptors originate from a human donor with active COVID-19. The donor label of this sample is uncertain.

This chain links TRBV4-3 with TRBJ1-3, with D perhaps matching TRBD1 (6 bases). Germline CDR1 is LGHNA and CDR2 is YSLEER. The CDR3 is 18 amino acids. V dropped 2 bases and J dropped 2 bases, with 19 bases sitting between them. The CDR3 here is CASSQSRPTGIAGNTIYF. The CDR3 DNA follows: TGCGCCAGCAGCCAAAGCCGTCCGACAGGTATCGCTGGAAACACCATATATTTT.

The V gene is TRBV4-3, the J gene TRBJ2-1, with 11 bases matching TRBD2. Germline loops: CDR1 LGHNA, CDR2 YSLEER. Germline trimming cut 0 bases from V and 10 bases from J; bases unmatched to any gene: 8. The CDR3 contains 16 residues. Here the CDR3 DNA reads TGCGCCAGCAGCCAAGAGCTAGCGGGGGGACGGGGGGAGCAGTTCTTC. It is translated as CASSQELAGGRGEQFF.

V gene TRBV3-1 (or the pseudogene TRBV3-2) combines with J gene TRBJ1-2; 10 nucleotides line up with TRBD1. CDR3 length equals 16 residues. Germline V CDR1 and CDR2: LGHDT, YNNKEL (reference sequence). V gave up 0 bases and J gave up 1 base; unmatched junction bases: 2. The CDR3 nucleotides are TGTGCCAGCAGCCAAGAGGGACAGGGGTTTAACTATGGCTACACCTTC. Translating it yields CASSQEGQGFNYGYTF.

V usage is TRBV5-5 and J usage is TRBJ1-1; D not resolved. The CDR3 totals 15 residues. Germline V gene data show CDR1 as SGHKS and CDR2 as YYEKEE (reference sequence). Trimming took off 3 bases at V and 3 bases at J, with 15 bases between the two ends. The CDR3 DNA reads as TGTGCCAGCAGCTCGGCGGGAATGCCCTACACTGAAGCTTTCTTT. Protein sequence: CASSSAGMPYTEAFF. The variable domain in full, with the rest retrieved from reference TRBV5-5 and TRBJ1-1, is DAGVTQSPTHLIKTRGQQVTLRCSPISGHKSVSWYQQVLGQGPQFIFQYYEKEERGRGNFPDRFSARQFPNYSSELNVNALLLGDSALYLCASSSAGMPYTEAFFGQGTRLTVV.

Here the CDR3 DNA reads TGTGCCAGCAGCGTAACTAGCGGGGACTTGATTCGCGAGCAGTACTTC. This sequence encodes CASSVTSGDLIREQYF. The J gene is TRBJ2-7, the V gene TRBV9, with 10 positions matching TRBD2. The germline V gene has CDR1 SGDLS and CDR2 YYNGEE. The CDR3 has 16 residues. V shed 1 base, J shed 6 bases, and the junction held 10 bases outside the gene matches.